This TCR beta chain was recovered during a study of neurological immune-mediated disorders. This clonotype occurred many times. The antigen is unknown. The cDNA was synthesized by 5'RACE incorporating 10-nucleotide random UMIs. A single record per CDR3 protein comes from TCRdb applying MiXCR to the 5' RACE reads. The table shows about 79,000 distinct CDR3 sequences, with roughly 15% occurring only once. In Maryland, USA, blood bank volunteers were the healthy controls. Unsorted libraries were prepared from 2 million PBMCs that had been stored at -80 C. Study findings and constraints: HTLV-1-associated myelopathy led in TCR clonal expansion, while multiple sclerosis ranked lowest, below healthy controls.

The TCR sequence derives from a woman aged 50 to 65 in good health. Source material: PBMCs.

CDR3 protein: CASSLEGQPYEQYF. The CDR3 bases are TGCGCCAGCAGCTTGGAGGGACAGCCGTACGAGCAGTACTTC. This chain links TRBV5-1 with TRBJ2-7; 7 bases align to TRBD1. CDR1 and CDR2 (germline): SGHRS, YFSETQ. This CDR3 comprises 14 residues. The V gene end was trimmed by 0 bases and the J gene end by 4 bases; junction bases not matched to a gene: 4.